Sequencing of this T cell receptor beta chain was carried out in a study of vaccination effects on CD4 cells after COVID-19 (dated by TCRdb to between 2021 and 2022). The study in broad terms: Participants received two doses of either the BNT162b2 or the mRNA-1273 mRNA SARS-CoV-2 vaccine. In both COVID-19 convalescent patients and infection-naive vaccine recipients, the study compared SARS-CoV-2 spike-specific CD4+ TCR repertoires from before mRNA vaccination with those from after it. The full study included some 10 COVID-19 convalescent patients and several SARS-CoV-2-naive healthy vaccine recipients. The Oncomine TCR Beta short-read assay on an Illumina iSeq 100 was used to sequence cultures from other donors in the study. Paper-wide results and their limitations: In healthy vaccine recipients, vaccine-induced clones were almost all SARS-CoV-2 mono-reactive, with only 1 of 255 cross-reactive with common cold coronaviruses. Limitations of the study were the small number of convalescent patients and the absence of early post-infection timepoints. At late post-vaccination timepoints, both infection-induced and vaccine-induced clones showed marked clonal contraction, consistent with waning T cell responses.

In the ViraFEST assay, PBMC were stimulated with viral peptide pools, and antigen-specific CD4+ T cell clonotypes were then identified by expansion using TCR sequencing. After 10 to 11 days of culture, CD4+ T cells were isolated with the EasySep CD4+ T cell isolation kit. The absence of prior SARS-CoV-2 infection in healthy vaccine recipients was confirmed by negative nucleocapsid antibodies before and after vaccination. A few million PBMC per well were cultured with 10 ug/ml peptides in IMDM containing about 5% human AB serum, approximately 9.1 IU/ml IL-2 and gentamicin. On days 3 and 7, half of the culture medium was replaced with fresh IL-2-containing medium. Each peptide stimulation condition was cultured in triplicate wells unless otherwise noted. PBMC were separated from whole blood using Ficoll-Paque Plus gradient centrifugation and were then either cryopreserved at -140C or used fresh. The overlapping peptide pools covered the spike proteins of SARS-CoV-2 and of the common cold coronaviruses HCoV-NL63, HCoV-OC43 and HCoV-229E. The QIAamp micro DNA kit was used to extract genomic DNA from the cultured CD4+ T cells.

Note on this clone: The target of this receptor is not known. The sample holds no much larger clone one base away, and base qualities are not on file.

The germline V gene specifies SGHNT as CDR1 and YENEEA as CDR2. The CDR3 holds 14 amino acids from the cysteine to the phenylalanine. Only the CDR3 part of the read is kept: 42 bases, read in frame from the first base. V is clipped by 2 bases and J by 7 bases, and the sequence between their germline boundaries is 12 bases long. Library preparation employed the immunoSEQ multiplex PCR assay. DNA from the cultured and isolated CD4+ T cells underwent TCR beta CDR3 sequencing. The authors' pipeline ran thus. Non-productive TCR sequences were removed and reads were trimmed to the CDR3 region, keeping CDR3s of at least 7 amino acids. Antigen-specific clonotypes were identified using the MANAFEST web app by comparison of expansion in peptide wells against reference cultures. To count as positive, a clone had to show expansion at FDR<0.05 compared with the reference and with all other wells, an odds ratio above 5, and a frequency above 0.1% in two replicate wells. Clonotypes significantly expanded in SARS-CoV-2 spike wells and in at least one common cold coronavirus spike condition were defined as cross-reactive. Levenshtein distance calculated with the stringdist R package was used to assess CDR3 similarity, and unrooted trees were constructed with ape in R 3.6.1. Drawn from immuneACCESS, this table holds only the in-frame rearrangements with V and J called that TCRdb kept. Clones are partly lost; checked studies trace under half to an unresolved V gene and leave the rest unexplained. V, J and clone size are those of that table, while D and trimming were read from the DNA. In all, the sample holds 55,000 to 80,000 clones, and approximately 80% of those were seen once. The biggest ten clones account for 12% of the sample.

This chain joins TRBV11-3 to TRBJ2-1, with no reliable assignment of the D segment. The source material was CD4+ T cells from PBMCs cultured with SARS-CoV-2 spike peptides, sampled before COVID-19 vaccination. In light of the paper, this sample's cell subset or site label describes: SARS-CoV-2 spike overlapping peptide pool stimulation. The clonotype originates from a human donor who received a COVID-19 vaccine. The nucleotides are TGTGCCAGCAGCTTAAATTGGGCCCAGAATGAGCAGTTCTTC. This codes for CASSLNWAQNEQFF.